This T cell receptor (beta chain) is from a study of PD-1 blockade in classical Hodgkin lymphoma. This table comes from immunoSEQ multiplex PCR, and its TCRdb copy is limited to in-frame clones, with some not included. The sample consists of 2,000 or so clones, 85% to 90% of them appearing once. Each patient experienced a relapse that followed autologous stem cell transplantation, and brentuximab vedotin exposure varied. Specimen: peripheral blood mononuclear cells (PBMCs), collected at baseline. The clonotype was recovered from a human donor with classical Hodgkin lymphoma.

This CDR3 reads CASSVLGTPNNEQFF. Written as DNA, the CDR3 is TGTGCCAGCAGCGTACTGGGGACTCCAAACAATGAGCAGTTCTTC. The chain is built from TRBV9 and TRBJ2-1; TRBD2 might be the D (6 bases). From germline, CDR1 is SGDLS and CDR2 YYNGEE. The V gene lost 1 base and the J gene lost 5 bases, with 13 bases spanning the gap. This CDR3 is built from 15 residues.